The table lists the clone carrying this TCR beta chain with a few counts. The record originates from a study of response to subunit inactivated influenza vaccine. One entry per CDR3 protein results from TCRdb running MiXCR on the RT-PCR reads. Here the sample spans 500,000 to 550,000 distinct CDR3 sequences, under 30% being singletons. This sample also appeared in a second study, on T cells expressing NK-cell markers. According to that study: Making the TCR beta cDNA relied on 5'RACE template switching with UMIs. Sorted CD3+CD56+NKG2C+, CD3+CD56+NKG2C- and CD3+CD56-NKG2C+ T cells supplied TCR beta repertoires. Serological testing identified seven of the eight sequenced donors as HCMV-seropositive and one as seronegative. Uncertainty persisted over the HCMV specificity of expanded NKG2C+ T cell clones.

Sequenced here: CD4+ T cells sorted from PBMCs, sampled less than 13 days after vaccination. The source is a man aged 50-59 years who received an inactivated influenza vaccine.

The CDR3 nucleotides read TGTGCCAGCAGCTTAGCAGGGTTCGACGAGCAGTACTTC. As protein: CASSLAGFDEQYF. The V call is TRBV7-3, the J call TRBJ2-7; D is possibly TRBD1 (5 bases). The germline CDR1 and CDR2 sequences are SGHTA and FQGTGA. V lost 2 bases and J 5 bases, leaving 10 bases between the germline ends. This CDR3 has 13 residues. Full variable domain (outside the CDR3, taken from reference TRBV7-3 and TRBJ2-7): GAGVSQTPSNKVTEKGKYVELRCDPISGHTALYWYRQSLGQGPEFLIYFQGTGAADDSGLPNDRFFAVRPEGSVSTLKIQRTERGDSAVYLCASSLAGFDEQYFGPGTRLTVT.